This T cell receptor (beta chain) emerged from a study of T cell responses to AZD1222 COVID-19 vaccine. The study's findings and limits: Donor demographics were predominantly white British with a female majority; clonal diversity may be underestimated.

This CDR3 spans 15 amino acids. CDR1 and CDR2 (germline): MNHNS, SASEGT. V dropped 0 bases and J dropped 7 bases, with 13 bases sitting between them. Regarding this clone: No antigen is known for it.

Libraries were prepared by immunoSEQ multiplex PCR; TCRdb keeps only in-frame clonotypes and omits some of them. This table holds more than 90,000 clones, roughly 86% found once. Sequencing used peripheral blood, obtained on day 0 of AZD1222 vaccination. J is TRBJ1-5 and V is TRBV6-1; D is perhaps TRBD1 (5 bases). The receptor comes from an adult in good health. The CDR3 protein is CASSEARGEGQPQHF. CDR3 DNA sequence: TGTGCCAGCAGTGAAGCAAGGGGCGAGGGGCAGCCCCAGCATTTT.